This T cell receptor beta chain was obtained from a study of T-cell memory formation after mild COVID-19 (TCRdb year 2021). Turning to the overall study: TCR sequence clusters from the two donors were largely donor specific. In a couple of donors, T-cell clones that expanded and contracted after mild COVID-19 were tracked by sequencing TCRalpha and TCRbeta repertoires over time. The cohort was made up of two young adult volunteers, one female and one male, who were previously healthy.

Ficoll-Paque density gradient centrifugation was used to isolate PBMCs. Results the study describes overall, beyond this receptor: The study included only a couple of mild cases, and larger cohorts that include severe cases with pre-infection samples were judged to be necessary. The detection of some responding clones in pre-infection memory suggests that pre-existing cross-reactive memory T cells joined the SARS-CoV-2 response. Clones that contracted from day 15 to 85 showed balanced CD4/CD8 phenotypes, whereas a second wave of clones that expanded from day 15 to 37 leaned towards CD4+. Contracting CD4+ clones were located mainly in the CM and EM memory subsets, whereas CD8+ clones were found to be enriched in EMRA. SARS-CoV-2 specificity of the second-wave clones peaking on day 37 was not confirmed.

V ends up 5 bases short and J 4 bases short, with an unmatched junction base count of 6. From its cysteine to its phenylalanine, the CDR3 spans 15 amino acids. The only DNA kept is the CDR3, 45 bases in frame from the first base. Details on this clonotype: Its antigen is still unknown. It has no much larger one-base neighbor in the sample; base qualities were not kept.

This sample was sequenced with an Illumina NovaSeq 6000. TCRalpha and TCRbeta cDNA libraries were constructed by 5'RACE with constant-segment primers, with sample barcodes and unique molecular identifiers being introduced. RNA was extracted from every sample with Trizol reagent. The libraries were amplified in two PCR steps, and the second step added a second sample barcode and Illumina TruSeq adapters. Sequencing of libraries was performed on an Illumina NovaSeq with 2 x 150 bp paired-end reads. The original methods were these. With migec v1.2.7, reads were demultiplexed and then collapsed into UMI-guided consensus sequences. With mixcr v2.1.11, UMI consensuses were aligned to TRA and TRB V and J templates and assembled into clonotypes. Expanded or contracted clonotypes were those called significant by both edgeR and NoisET, with noise models trained on biological replicates. For edgeR calls, a false discovery rate-adjusted p below 0.01 and a log2 fold-change threshold of 1 were applied. As an exploratory analysis of dynamics, max-normalized trajectories of the 1000 most abundant clonotypes were examined by PCA with hierarchical clustering. The CD4 or CD8 phenotype of responding clones was assigned using the separately sequenced CD4+ and CD8+ repertoires. The raw public reads went through TCRdb reprocessing: fastp at Q25, MiXCR clone calling, in-frame beta chains kept. Rows matching on CDR3 protein sequence are summarized as one entry with the most common DNA and genes. The V and J calls follow TCRdb's processing rather than the paper's. For this sample the table gives 550,000 to 700,000 distinct CDR3 sequences, of which about a sixth were detected only once. The top ten hold about 12% of the sample.

Sequenced material: PBMCs or a T cell subset sorted from them (not recorded which). Recombination joined TRBV12-3 or TRBV12-4 with TRBJ2-2; 8 middle bases align to TRBD1. This TCR derives from an adult woman who had mild COVID-19 (a few samples of this study predate the infection). The sample titles of this study are shuffled in the database, so cell type and time point are left out; the donor was told from shared clones. The CDR3 is CASSHRGKSTGELFF. The nucleotides are TGTGCCAGCAGTCACAGGGGGAAGAGCACCGGGGAGCTGTTTTTT.